This T cell receptor (beta chain) is drawn from a study of OX40 agonist ivuxolimab in advanced cancers. Study-wide findings and caveats: Among the nonresponders, some also had low normalized T-cell clonal expansion.

Data came from immunoSEQ multiplex PCR; TCRdb stores just in-frame clones and leaves some out. The sample lists about 50,000 clones, around four fifths occurring once. Note on this clone: Its antigen is as yet unknown.

This CDR3 has 13 amino acids. Germline-derived CDR1 and CDR2 are SGHTA and FQGTGA. The V and J ends lost 5 bases and 6 bases respectively, with 12 bases between them. The chain recombines TRBV7-3 with TRBJ2-3, with D tentatively TRBD2 (5 bases). This sample comprised CD4+ or CD8+ T cells sorted from blood, obtained in a trial of the OX40 agonist ivuxolimab. The TCR was taken from an adult with an advanced solid tumor such as melanoma, head and neck, liver or kidney cancer. As DNA, the CDR3 is TGTGCCAGCAGCATTAAGTCGGGGGATACGCAGTATTTT. Protein product: CASSIKSGDTQYF.